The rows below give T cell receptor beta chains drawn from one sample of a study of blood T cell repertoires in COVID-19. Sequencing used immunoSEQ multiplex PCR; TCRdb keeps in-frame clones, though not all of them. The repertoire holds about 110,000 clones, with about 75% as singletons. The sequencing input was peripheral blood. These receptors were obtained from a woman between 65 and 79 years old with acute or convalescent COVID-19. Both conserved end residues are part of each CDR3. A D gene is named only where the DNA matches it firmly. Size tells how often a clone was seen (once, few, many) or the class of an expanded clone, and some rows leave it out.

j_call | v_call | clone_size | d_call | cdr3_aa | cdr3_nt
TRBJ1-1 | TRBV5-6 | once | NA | CASTSQFMNTEAFF | TGTGCCAGCACCTCGCAGTTCATGAACACTGAAGCTTTCTTT
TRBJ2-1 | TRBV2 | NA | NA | CASSEYLGHTEQFF | TGTGCCAGCAGTGAATACCTAGGCCACACTGAGCAGTTCTTC
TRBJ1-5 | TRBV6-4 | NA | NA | CASSTGVDRPQHF | TGTGCCAGCAGTACAGGAGTCGATCGGCCCCAGCATTTT
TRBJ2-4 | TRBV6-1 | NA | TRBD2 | CASSDGLVGGIQYF | TGTGCCAGCAGTGACGGACTAGTTGGGGGCATTCAGTACTTC
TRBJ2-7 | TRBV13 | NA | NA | CASSLGQGRNEQYF | TGTGCCAGCAGCTTAGGGCAGGGCAGGAACGAGCAGTACTTC
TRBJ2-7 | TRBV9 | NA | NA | CASSVEGQGYYEQYF | TGTGCCAGCAGCGTAGAGGGTCAGGGCTACTACGAGCAGTACTTC
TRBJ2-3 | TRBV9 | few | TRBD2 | CASSVDRGGRADTQYF | TGTGCCAGCAGCGTAGATCGGGGGGGCCGGGCAGATACGCAGTATTTT
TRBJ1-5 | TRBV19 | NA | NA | CASSIEGGYQPQHF | TGTGCCAGTAGTATCGAGGGCGGCTATCAGCCCCAGCATTTT
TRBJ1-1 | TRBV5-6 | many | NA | CASSFTGMEAFF | TGTGCCAGCAGCTTTACAGGGATGGAAGCTTTCTTT
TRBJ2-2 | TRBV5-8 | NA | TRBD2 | CASSLALAWAAGELFF | TGTGCCAGCAGCTTGGCACTAGCGTGGGCCGCCGGGGAGCTGTTTTTT
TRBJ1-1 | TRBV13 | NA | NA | CASSLVRGVEAFF | TGTGCCAGCAGCTTAGTTCGGGGGGTAGAAGCTTTCTTT
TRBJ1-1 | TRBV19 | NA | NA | CASSIVTGNRNTEAFF | TGTGCCAGTAGTATAGTTACAGGTAACAGGAACACTGAAGCTTTCTTT
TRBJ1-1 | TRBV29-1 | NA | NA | CSVAFGGGTEAFF | TGCAGCGTTGCATTCGGGGGGGGCACTGAAGCTTTCTTT
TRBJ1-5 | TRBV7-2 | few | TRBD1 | CASSAGQGGQPQHF | TGTGCCAGCAGCGCGGGACAGGGTGGGCAGCCCCAGCATTTT
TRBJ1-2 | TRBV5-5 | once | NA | CASSLVTWGYTF | TGTGCCAGCAGCTTGGTTACTTGGGGCTACACCTTC
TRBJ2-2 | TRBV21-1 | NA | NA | CASSSDRGVLSTGELFF | TGTGCCAGCAGCAGCGACAGGGGGGTTTTGAGCACCGGGGAGCTGTTTTTT
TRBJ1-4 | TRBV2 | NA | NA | CASSADSATNEKLFF | TGTGCCAGCAGCGCGGACAGCGCAACTAATGAAAAACTGTTTTTT
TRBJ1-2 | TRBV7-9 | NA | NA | CASSLDWGESYGYTF | TGTGCCAGCAGCTTAGATTGGGGGGAGAGCTATGGCTACACCTTC
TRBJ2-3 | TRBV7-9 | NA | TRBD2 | CASSSRIGLAGEKTDTQYF | TGTGCCAGCAGCTCACGGATTGGACTAGCGGGGGAAAAGACAGATACGCAGTATTTT
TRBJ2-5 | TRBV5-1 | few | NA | CASSSPSFQETQYF | TGCGCCAGCAGCTCCCCGAGCTTCCAAGAGACCCAGTACTTC
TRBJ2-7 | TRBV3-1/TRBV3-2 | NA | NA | CASSRAYEQYF | TGTGCCAGCAGCCGAGCCTACGAGCAGTACTTC
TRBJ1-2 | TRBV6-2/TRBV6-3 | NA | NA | CASSYRRGPYGYTF | TGTGCCAGCAGTTACCGTCGGGGTCCCTATGGCTACACCTTC
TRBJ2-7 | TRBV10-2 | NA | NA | CASTSRGGSYEQYF | TGCGCCAGCACTAGTAGGGGGGGGTCCTACGAGCAGTACTTC
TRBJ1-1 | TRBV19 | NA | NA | CASSIMPRESTEAFF | TGTGCCAGTAGTATCATGCCTCGGGAGAGCACTGAAGCTTTCTTT
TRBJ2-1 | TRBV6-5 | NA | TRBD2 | CASSPGTSGRNEQFF | TGTGCCAGCAGCCCCGGGACTAGCGGGAGGAATGAGCAGTTCTTC
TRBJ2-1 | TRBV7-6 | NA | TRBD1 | CASSLRLRFGQGWNEQFF | TGTGCCAGCAGCTTACGGTTACGGTTCGGACAGGGTTGGAATGAGCAGTTCTTC
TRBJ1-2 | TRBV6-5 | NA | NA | CASGGGDGYTF | TGTGCCAGCGGGGGGGGCGACGGCTACACCTTC
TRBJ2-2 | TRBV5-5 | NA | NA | CASSLIGGPTGELFF | TGTGCCAGCAGCTTGATCGGTGGTCCGACCGGGGAGCTGTTTTTT
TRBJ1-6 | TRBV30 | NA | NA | CASTGQYNSPLHF | TGTGCTTCTACCGGACAGTATAATTCACCCCTCCACTTT
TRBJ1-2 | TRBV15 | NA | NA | CATSRDLTGRDGYTF | TGTGCCACCAGCAGAGATCTTACAGGTCGGGATGGCTACACCTTC
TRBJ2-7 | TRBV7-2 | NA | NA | CASSLIRYEQYF | TGTGCCAGCAGCTTAATTCGCTACGAGCAGTACTTC
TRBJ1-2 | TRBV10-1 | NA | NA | CASSDHPQGFNYGYTF | TGCGCCAGCAGTGACCACCCCCAGGGCTTCAACTATGGCTACACCTTC
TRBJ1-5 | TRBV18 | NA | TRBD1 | CASSPGQGNSNQPQHF | TGTGCCAGCTCACCCGGACAGGGTAATAGCAATCAGCCCCAGCATTTT